This passage covers 17 T cell receptor beta chains from one sample sequenced in a study of cytotoxic CD8 clonotypes in ibrutinib-treated CLL (dated by TCRdb to 2020 to 2023). Library method: the immunoSEQ multiplex PCR assay. Sourced from immuneACCESS, this table was stored by TCRdb with only in-frame sequences that have V and J called. A share of the clones is absent; for the studies checked, an unresolved V gene accounts for under half, and the remainder has no known explanation. In all, the sample holds about 130,000 clones, and 80% to 85% of those were seen once. Roughly 3.1% of the sample is held by the ten biggest clonotypes. Reading the label with the study, this specimen's time point is: approximately 2 years on ibrutinib. The material sequenced was PBMCs, taken after 24 months of ibrutinib treatment. Receptors were obtained from a human donor with chronic lymphocytic leukemia.

This clone has only one observation. The chain employs TRBV9 and TRBJ1-3; D perhaps matches TRBD1 (6 bases). The ends were cut back, 6 bases at V and 1 base at J, with 11 bases in the middle. CDR3 length equals 14 residues. Looked up from germline, CDR1 is SGDLS and CDR2 is YYNGEE. As DNA, the CDR3 is TGTGCCAGCACCCCAGGGGAGTCTGGAAACACCATATATTTT. Its translation is CASTPGESGNTIYF. The variable domain in full, with the rest retrieved from reference TRBV9 and TRBJ1-3, is DSGVTQTPKHLITATGQRVTLRCSPRSGDLSVYWYQQSLDQGLQFLIQYYNGEERAKGNILERFSAQQFPDLHSELNLSSLELGDSALYFCASTPGESGNTIYFGEGSWLTVV.

The chain employs TRBV9 and TRBJ2-3, with 7 bases fitting TRBD2. V gave up 3 bases and J gave up 2 bases; unmatched junction bases: 15. Per the germline V gene, CDR1 is SGDLS and CDR2 is YYNGEE. The CDR3 loop spans 18 amino acids. CDR3 residues: CASSAKGLGGGNTDTQYF. The CDR3 region has the DNA TGTGCCAGCAGCGCCAAGGGGTTGGGCGGGGGAAACACAGATACGCAGTATTTT. The full variable domain, with the rest looked up from reference TRBV9 and TRBJ2-3, is DSGVTQTPKHLITATGQRVTLRCSPRSGDLSVYWYQQSLDQGLQFLIQYYNGEERAKGNILERFSAQQFPDLHSELNLSSLELGDSALYFCASSAKGLGGGNTDTQYFGPGTRLTVL.

The gene calls are TRBV6-1 and TRBJ1-2; no reliable D call. CDR1 and CDR2 from the germline V gene are MNHNS and SASEGT. V was clipped by 3 bases and J by 5 bases, with 7 bases between them. This CDR3 comprises 12 residues. The CDR3 is CASSDAGYGYTF. CDR3 in DNA: TGTGCCAGCAGTGATGCAGGATATGGCTACACCTTC.

V usage is TRBV5-5 and J usage is TRBJ1-4; D not resolved. The CDR3 length is 15 residues. V dropped 4 bases and J dropped 8 bases, with 18 bases sitting between them. Germline V gives CDR1 SGHKS, CDR2 YYEKEE (reference sequence). In DNA, the CDR3 is TGTGCCAGCAGCCCCGCCTGGCAGGTGGGCGAAAAACTGTTTTTT. This codes for CASSPAWQVGEKLFF. Supplemented by reference TRBV5-5 and TRBJ1-4, the full variable domain reads DAGVTQSPTHLIKTRGQQVTLRCSPISGHKSVSWYQQVLGQGPQFIFQYYEKEERGRGNFPDRFSARQFPNYSSELNVNALLLGDSALYLCASSPAWQVGEKLFFGSGTQLSVL.

The chain couples TRBV12-5 to TRBJ1-1; TRBD1 matches at 9 bases. The length of the CDR3 is 14 residues. Unmatched junction bases numbered 2, after V lost 3 bases and J lost 3 bases. Germline-derived CDR1 and CDR2 are LGHNT and FRNRAP. The CDR3 loop is CASGFDRGYTEAFF. In nucleotides, the CDR3 is TGTGCTAGTGGTTTTGACAGGGGGTACACTGAAGCTTTCTTT.

This chain connects TRBV11-2 to TRBJ1-1; D gene unclear. The CDR3 has 11 amino acids. V dropped 2 bases and J dropped 6 bases, with 4 bases sitting between them. Germline V CDR1 and CDR2: SGHAT, FQNNGV. The CDR3 loop is CASSLYPEAFF. The CDR3 DNA is TGTGCCAGCAGCTTATACCCTGAAGCTTTCTTT.

This clone was recorded once. V is TRBV10-3 and J is TRBJ2-1; possibly TRBD1 for D (6 bases). Germline-derived CDR1 and CDR2 are ENHRY and SYGVKD. V was shortened by 2 bases and J by 6 bases, with 8 bases between the two germline ends. The CDR3 consists of 13 residues. Here the CDR3 reads CAISEKQGNEQFF. The CDR3 coding sequence is TGTGCCATCAGTGAGAAACAGGGCAATGAGCAGTTCTTC.

The rearrangement joins TRBV2 to TRBJ1-2, with D possibly being TRBD1 (5 bases). The V end was cut by 1 base, the J end by 6 bases, with 9 bases between. Germline CDR1 and CDR2: SNHLY and FYNNEI. This CDR3 is built from 13 residues. The CDR3 loop is CASSEGQRDGYTF. The CDR3 DNA sequence: TGTGCCAGCAGTGAAGGACAGCGTGATGGCTACACCTTC.

This chain connects TRBV2 to TRBJ1-4; TRBD1 is a possible D gene (5 bases). The germline V and J ends were trimmed by 7 bases and 7 bases, with 19 bases remaining between them. The CDR3 contains 15 residues. CDR1 and CDR2 from the germline V gene are SNHLY and FYNNEI. The CDR3 bases are TGTGCCAGCACCCGAGCCGGGGCCGGGGGTGAAAAACTGTTTTTT. It yields the protein CASTRAGAGGEKLFF. Full variable domain (remainder filled in from reference TRBV2 and TRBJ1-4): EPEVTQTPSHQVTQMGQEVILRCVPISNHLYFYWYRQILGQKVEFLVSFYNNEISEKSEIFDDQFSVERPDGSNFTLKIRSTKLEDSAMYFCASTRAGAGGEKLFFGSGTQLSVL.

The V and J genes are TRBV2 and TRBJ2-7; tentatively, D is TRBD1 or TRBD2 (5 bases each). The V gene's germline CDR1 is SNHLY and CDR2 FYNNEI. V was trimmed by 3 bases and J by 3 bases, leaving 15 bases between them. This CDR3 is 15 amino acids long. The CDR3 nucleotides are TGTGCCAGCAGTGATATTGCAGGGACGAGCTACGAGCAGTACTTC. It codes for CASSDIAGTSYEQYF.

The CDR3 sequence: CASRGSAKETQYF. As DNA, the CDR3 is TGTGCCAGTAGGGGGTCAGCTAAAGAGACCCAGTACTTC. This chain connects TRBV19 to TRBJ2-5; D gene uncertain. CDR3 length equals 13 residues. Looked up from germline, CDR1 is LNHDA and CDR2 is SQIVND (reference sequence). Trimming took 6 bases from V and 3 from J, leaving 11 bases between them. The full variable domain, its missing parts supplied by reference TRBV19 and TRBJ2-5, is DGGITQSPKYLFRKEGQNVTLSCEQNLNHDAMYWYRQDPGQGLRLIYYSQIVNDFQKGDIAEGYSVSREKKESFPLTVTSAQKNPTAFYLCASRGSAKETQYFGPGTRLLVL.

The gene calls are TRBV6-5 and TRBJ2-3; D is possibly TRBD2 (6 bases). From germline, CDR1 is MNHEY and CDR2 SVGAGI. The CDR3 covers 16 residues. V shed 0 bases and J shed 3 bases, with 13 bases lying between them. Here the CDR3 reads CASSYSGLTETDTQYF. The CDR3 nucleotides are TGTGCCAGCAGTTACTCGGGACTCACGGAAACAGATACGCAGTATTTT.

J is TRBJ2-3 and V is TRBV5-4; TRBD1 or TRBD2 may be the D gene (5 bases each). The CDR3 loop spans 15 amino acids. CDR1 is SGHNT and CDR2 is YYREEE in the germline V gene (reference sequence). V was pared by 4 bases and J by 2 bases, with 14 bases between. The CDR3 is CASSRVGGPTDTQYF. The DNA for the CDR3 is TGTGCCAGCAGCCGAGTTGGGGGACCCACAGATACGCAGTATTTT. The full variable domain, its missing parts supplied by reference TRBV5-4 and TRBJ2-3, is ETGVTQSPTHLIKTRGQQVTLRCSSQSGHNTVSWYQQALGQGPQFIFQYYREEENGRGNFPPRFSGLQFPNYSSELNVNALELDDSALYLCASSRVGGPTDTQYFGPGTRLTVL.

This chain joins TRBV29-1 and TRBJ2-7; TRBD1 matches at 9 bases. V dropped 4 bases and J dropped 5; count of bases not matched to a gene: 9. There are 14 residues in the CDR3. Germline lookup yields CDR1 SQVTM and CDR2 ANQGSEA. In DNA form, the CDR3 reads TGCAGCGTTGCGGGGGACAGGGTGACCCACGAGCAGTACTTC. This sequence encodes CSVAGDRVTHEQYF.

This rearrangement joins TRBV5-1 to TRBJ2-5; D gene unclear. V was cut by 4 bases and J by 4 bases, with 17 bases left in between. CDR3 length: 15 residues. CDR1 SGHRS and CDR2 YFSETQ come from the germline V gene. CDR3 loop: CASSPGRAVAETQYF. The CDR3 DNA is TGCGCCAGCAGCCCAGGACGGGCAGTGGCAGAGACCCAGTACTTC.

The V call is TRBV20-1, the J call TRBJ1-4; D call uncertain. Germline-derived CDR1 and CDR2 are DFQATT and SNEGSKA (reference sequence). V was pared by 3 bases and J by 13 bases, with 12 bases between. CDR3 size: 11 residues. The CDR3 region is CSARVPEALFF. The DNA of the CDR3 is TGCAGTGCTAGGGTTCCCGAGGCACTGTTTTTT.

This rearrangement joins TRBV18 to TRBJ2-3; TRBD2 agrees at 9 bases. Germline V gene data show CDR1 as KGHSH and CDR2 as LQKENI. The trim removed 2 bases at V and 1 base at J, leaving 1 base unmatched. CDR3 length equals 15 residues. In DNA, the CDR3 is TGTGCCAGCTCACCATCTAGCGGGGGCACAGATACGCAGTATTTT. This codes for CASSPSSGGTDTQYF.